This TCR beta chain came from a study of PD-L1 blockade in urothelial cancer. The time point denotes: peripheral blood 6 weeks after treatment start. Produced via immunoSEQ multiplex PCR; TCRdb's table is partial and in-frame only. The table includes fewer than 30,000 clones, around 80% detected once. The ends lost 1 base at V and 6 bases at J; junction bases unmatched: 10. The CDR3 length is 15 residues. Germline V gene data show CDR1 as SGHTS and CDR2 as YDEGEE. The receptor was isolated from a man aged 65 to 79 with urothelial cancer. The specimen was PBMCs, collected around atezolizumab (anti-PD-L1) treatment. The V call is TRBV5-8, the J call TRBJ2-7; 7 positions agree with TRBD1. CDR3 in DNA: TGTGCCAGCAGCTTGTTCGGGTCTAGGGGGCTCGAGCAGTACTTC. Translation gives CASSLFGSRGLEQYF.